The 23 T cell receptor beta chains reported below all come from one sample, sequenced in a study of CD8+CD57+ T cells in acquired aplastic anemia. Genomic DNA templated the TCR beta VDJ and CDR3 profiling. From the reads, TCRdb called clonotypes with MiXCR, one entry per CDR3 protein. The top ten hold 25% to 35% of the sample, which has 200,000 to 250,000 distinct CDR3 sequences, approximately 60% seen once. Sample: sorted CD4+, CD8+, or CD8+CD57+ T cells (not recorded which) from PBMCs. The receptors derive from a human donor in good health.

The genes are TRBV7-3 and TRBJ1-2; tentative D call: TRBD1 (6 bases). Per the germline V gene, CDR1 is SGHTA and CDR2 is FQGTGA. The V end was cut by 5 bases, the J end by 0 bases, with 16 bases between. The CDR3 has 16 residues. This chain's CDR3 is CASSVLTGGANYGYTF. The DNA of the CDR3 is TGTGCCAGCAGCGTCCTGACAGGAGGTGCTAACTATGGCTACACCTTC.

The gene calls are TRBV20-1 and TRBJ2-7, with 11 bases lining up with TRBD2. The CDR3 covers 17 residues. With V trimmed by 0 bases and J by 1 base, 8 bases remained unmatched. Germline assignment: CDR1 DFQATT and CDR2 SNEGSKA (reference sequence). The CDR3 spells CSAREVPLAGGSYEQYF. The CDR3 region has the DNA TGCAGTGCTAGAGAAGTCCCTCTAGCGGGAGGATCCTACGAGCAGTACTTC.

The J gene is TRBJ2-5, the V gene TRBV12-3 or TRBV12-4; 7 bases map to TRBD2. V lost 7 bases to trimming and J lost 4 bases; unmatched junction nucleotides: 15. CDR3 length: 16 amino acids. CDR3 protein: CASTPLPTGGRETQYF. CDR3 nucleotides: TGTGCCAGCACCCCTCTACCCACGGGAGGACGAGAGACCCAGTACTTC.

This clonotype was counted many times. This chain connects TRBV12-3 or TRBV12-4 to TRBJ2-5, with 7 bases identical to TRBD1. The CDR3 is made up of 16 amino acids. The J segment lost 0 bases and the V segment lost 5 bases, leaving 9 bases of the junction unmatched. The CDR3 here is CASSATGQSYQETQYF. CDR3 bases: TGTGCCAGCAGTGCTACGGGACAGTCGTACCAAGAGACCCAGTACTTC.

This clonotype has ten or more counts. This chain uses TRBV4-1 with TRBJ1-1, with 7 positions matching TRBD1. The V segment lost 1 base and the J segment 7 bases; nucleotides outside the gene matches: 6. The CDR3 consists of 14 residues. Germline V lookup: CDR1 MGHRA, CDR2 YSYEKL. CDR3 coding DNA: TGCGCCAGCAGCCAAGTGGGAACAGGGGTTGAAGCTTTCTTT. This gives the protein CASSQVGTGVEAFF.

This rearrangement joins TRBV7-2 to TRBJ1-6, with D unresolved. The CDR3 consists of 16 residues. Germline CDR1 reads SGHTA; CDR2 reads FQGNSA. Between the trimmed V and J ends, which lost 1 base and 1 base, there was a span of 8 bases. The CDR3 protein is CASSLGPVSYNSPLHF. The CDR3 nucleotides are TGTGCCAGCAGCTTAGGTCCGGTGTCCTATAATTCACCCCTCCACTTT.

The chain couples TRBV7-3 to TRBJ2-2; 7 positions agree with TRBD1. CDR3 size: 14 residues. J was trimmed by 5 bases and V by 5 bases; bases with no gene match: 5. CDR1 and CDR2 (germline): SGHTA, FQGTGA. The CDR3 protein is CASSPSTGTGELFF. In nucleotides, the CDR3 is TGTGCCAGCAGCCCTTCGACAGGGACCGGGGAGCTGTTTTTT.

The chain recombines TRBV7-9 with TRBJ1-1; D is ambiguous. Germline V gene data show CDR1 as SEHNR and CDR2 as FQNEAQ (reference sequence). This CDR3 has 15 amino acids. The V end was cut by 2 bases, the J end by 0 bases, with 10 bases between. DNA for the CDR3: TGTGCCAGCAGCTTACATACCGCGATGAACACTGAAGCTTTCTTT. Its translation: CASSLHTAMNTEAFF.

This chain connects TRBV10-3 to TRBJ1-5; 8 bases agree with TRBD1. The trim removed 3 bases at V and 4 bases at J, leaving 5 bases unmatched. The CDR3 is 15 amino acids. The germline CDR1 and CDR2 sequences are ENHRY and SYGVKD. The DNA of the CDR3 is TGTGCCATCAGTGATGACAGGGGCAAGAATCAGCCCCAGCATTTT. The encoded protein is CAISDDRGKNQPQHF.

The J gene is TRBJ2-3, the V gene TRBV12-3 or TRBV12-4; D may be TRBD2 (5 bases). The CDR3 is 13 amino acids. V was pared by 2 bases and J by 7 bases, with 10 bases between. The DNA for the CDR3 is TGTGCCAGCAGTTTAATGCAGACTAATACGCAGTATTTT. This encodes CASSLMQTNTQYF.

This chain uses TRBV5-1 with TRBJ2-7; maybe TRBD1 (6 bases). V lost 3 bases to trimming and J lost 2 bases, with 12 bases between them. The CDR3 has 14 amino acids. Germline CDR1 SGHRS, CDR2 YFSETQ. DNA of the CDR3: TGCGCCAGCAGCTCCCGGCAGGGGACCTACGAGCAGTACTTC. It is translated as CASSSRQGTYEQYF. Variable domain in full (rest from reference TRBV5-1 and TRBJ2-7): KAGVTQTPRYLIKTRGQQVTLSCSPISGHRSVSWYQQTPGQGLQFLFEYFSETQRNKGNFPGRFSGRQFSNSRSEMNVSTLELGDSALYLCASSSRQGTYEQYFGPGTRLTVT.

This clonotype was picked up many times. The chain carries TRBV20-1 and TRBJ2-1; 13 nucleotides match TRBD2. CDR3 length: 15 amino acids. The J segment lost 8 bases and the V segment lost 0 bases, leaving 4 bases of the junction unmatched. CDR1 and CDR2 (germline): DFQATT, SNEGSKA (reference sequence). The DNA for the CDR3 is TGCAGTGCTAGAGATGGGACTAGCGGGGCCGATGAGCAGTTCTTC. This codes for CSARDGTSGADEQFF.

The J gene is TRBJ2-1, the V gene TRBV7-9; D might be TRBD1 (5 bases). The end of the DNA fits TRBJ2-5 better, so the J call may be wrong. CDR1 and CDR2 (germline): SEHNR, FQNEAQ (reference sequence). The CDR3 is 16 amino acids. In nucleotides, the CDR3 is TGTGCCAGCAGCTTGCTCTTACTTGGGGCCCAAGAGACCCAGTACTTC. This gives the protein CASSLLLLGAQETQYF.

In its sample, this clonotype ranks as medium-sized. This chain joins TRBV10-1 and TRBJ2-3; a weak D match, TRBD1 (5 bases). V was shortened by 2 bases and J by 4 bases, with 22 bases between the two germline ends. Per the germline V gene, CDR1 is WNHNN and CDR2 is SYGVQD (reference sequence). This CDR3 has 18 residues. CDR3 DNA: TGCGCCAGCAGTGAGGTACTTGGGGCCAGTCCTACGGCAGATACGCAGTATTTT. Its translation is CASSEVLGASPTADTQYF.

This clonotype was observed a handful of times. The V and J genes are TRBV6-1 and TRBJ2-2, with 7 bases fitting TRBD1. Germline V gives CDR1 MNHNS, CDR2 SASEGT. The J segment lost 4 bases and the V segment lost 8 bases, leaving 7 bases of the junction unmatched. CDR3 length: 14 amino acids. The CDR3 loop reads CASLTGVSTGELFF. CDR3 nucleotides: TGTGCCAGCTTAACAGGGGTATCCACCGGGGAGCTGTTTTTT.

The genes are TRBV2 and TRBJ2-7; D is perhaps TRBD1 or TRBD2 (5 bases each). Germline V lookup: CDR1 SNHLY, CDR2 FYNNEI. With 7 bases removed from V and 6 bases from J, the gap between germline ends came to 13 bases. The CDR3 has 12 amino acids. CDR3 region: CASTRWGSEQYF. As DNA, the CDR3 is TGTGCCAGCACCCGATGGGGGAGCGAGCAGTACTTC.

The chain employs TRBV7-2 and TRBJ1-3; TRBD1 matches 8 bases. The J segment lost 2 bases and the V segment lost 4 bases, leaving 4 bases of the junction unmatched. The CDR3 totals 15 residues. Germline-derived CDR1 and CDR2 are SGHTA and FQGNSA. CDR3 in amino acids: CASSSAGGTGNTIYF. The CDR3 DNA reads TGTGCCAGCAGCTCTGCAGGGGGCACTGGAAACACCATATATTTT.

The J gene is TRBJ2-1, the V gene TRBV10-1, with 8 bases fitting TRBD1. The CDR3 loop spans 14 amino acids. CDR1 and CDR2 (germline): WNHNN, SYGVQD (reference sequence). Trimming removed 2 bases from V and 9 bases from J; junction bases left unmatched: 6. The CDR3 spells CASSEVDRGTEQFF. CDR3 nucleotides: TGCGCCAGCAGTGAGGTAGACAGGGGAACTGAGCAGTTCTTC.

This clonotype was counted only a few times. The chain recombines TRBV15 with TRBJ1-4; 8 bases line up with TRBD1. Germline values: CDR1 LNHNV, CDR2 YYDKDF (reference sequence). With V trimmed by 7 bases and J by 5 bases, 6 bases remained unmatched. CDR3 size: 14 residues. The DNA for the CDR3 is TGTGCCACCAAGGGGACAGGCCCCAATGAAAAACTGTTTTTT. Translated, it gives CATKGTGPNEKLFF.

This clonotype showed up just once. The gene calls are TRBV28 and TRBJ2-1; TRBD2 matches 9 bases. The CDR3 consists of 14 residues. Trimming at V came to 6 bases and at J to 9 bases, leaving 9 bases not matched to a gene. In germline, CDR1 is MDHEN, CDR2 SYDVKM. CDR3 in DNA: TGTGCCAGCAGCCCGGGACTAGCTGCATCTGAGCAGTTCTTC. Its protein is CASSPGLAASEQFF.

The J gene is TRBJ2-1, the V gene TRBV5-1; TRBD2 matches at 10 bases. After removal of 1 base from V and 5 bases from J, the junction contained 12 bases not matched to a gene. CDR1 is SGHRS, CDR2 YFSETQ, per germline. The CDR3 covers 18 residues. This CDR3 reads CASSLSFSGGVMDNEQFF. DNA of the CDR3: TGCGCCAGCAGCTTGAGCTTCAGCGGGGGGGTTATGGACAATGAGCAGTTCTTC.

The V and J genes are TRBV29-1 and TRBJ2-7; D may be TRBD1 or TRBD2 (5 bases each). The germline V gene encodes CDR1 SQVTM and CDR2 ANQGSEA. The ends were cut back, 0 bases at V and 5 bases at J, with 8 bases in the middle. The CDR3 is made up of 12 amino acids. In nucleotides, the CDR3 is TGCAGCGTTGAAGATGGGACCCACGAGCAGTACTTC. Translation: CSVEDGTHEQYF.

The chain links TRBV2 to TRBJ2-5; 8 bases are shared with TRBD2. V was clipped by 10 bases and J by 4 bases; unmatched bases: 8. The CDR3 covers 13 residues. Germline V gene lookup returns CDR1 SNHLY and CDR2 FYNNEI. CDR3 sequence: CAIISGSGETQYF. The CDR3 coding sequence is TGTGCCATCATAAGCGGGAGTGGAGAGACCCAGTACTTC. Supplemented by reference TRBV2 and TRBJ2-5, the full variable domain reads EPEVTQTPSHQVTQMGQEVILRCVPISNHLYFYWYRQILGQKVEFLVSFYNNEISEKSEIFDDQFSVERPDGSNFTLKIRSTKLEDSAMYFCAIISGSGETQYFGPGTRLLVL.